This T cell receptor (beta chain) is drawn from a study of shared clonotypes between healthy human individuals (dated by TCRdb to about 2020). Some background on the complete study: A couple of women and three men aged 18 to 49 years were included in the cohort. Per donor, three plates each were used for CD4 naive and CD4 memory, two for CD8 naive, and one for CD8 memory. Per donor, leukapheresis produced somewhere between about 0.94 and 10 billion PBMCs. To increase sequencing depth and limit assay-specific biases, TCR repertoire library preparation and sequencing were carried out by different laboratories using diverse techniques. The study deeply sequenced blood TCR repertoires of five healthy adults to estimate repertoire size and the extent of clonotype sharing between individuals. Overall study outcomes, separate from this receptor: Higher generation probabilities were observed for clonotypes shared by all four sorted-subset donors than for non-shared clonotypes. Sampling was limited to blood, and TCR repertoires in tissue likely differ from TCR repertoires in blood. Naive subsets generally had larger estimated clonotype richness than memory subsets. The small number of donors limited the genetic and exposure-history diversity represented. Even with the large sequencing depth, rarefaction of the sorted-subset datasets indicated that sequencing was incomplete. Pairwise subsampling led to the expectation that sequencing depth would affect the degree of clonotype sharing among donors. Roughly 5% of naive CD4, 3.5% of naive CD8, around 2.3% of memory CD4, and about 0.4% of memory CD8 clonotypes were shared across several donors.

The donors were healthy, HIV-negative adults who had no recently reported acute infections or vaccinations. Only Caucasian adults living in Nashville, Tennessee, USA were represented among the donors. CD4+ T cells were enriched through magnetic negative selection, after which naive cells were positively selected on CD45RA and the remaining negative fraction served as the memory subset. Blood was collected by leukapheresis, and PBMCs were isolated by Ficoll-Histopaque density gradient centrifugation and then cryopreserved in liquid nitrogen vapor phase. Analytical flow cytometry was used to check the purity and quantity of each magnetically sorted T cell population. Each sorted fraction had its genomic DNA isolated and then quantified by UV absorbance on a Nanodrop 2000c. Comment on this clone: It has no known antigen specificity. No qualities accompany the bases; no much larger clone lies one base away.

Reading the germline V gene gives CDR1 MNHNS and CDR2 SASEGT. The CDR3 sequence holds 15 residues, the cysteine and phenylalanine included. Only the CDR3 DNA is retained, 45 bases long and in frame from the first base. V loses 2 bases at its end and J loses 8 bases; junction bases beyond the gene matches: 7. Using the deep immunoSEQ assay, TCR CDR3 regions were amplified from genomic DNA by multiplex PCR. For each cell subset, the extracted genomic DNA was distributed evenly across all wells of several immunoSEQ 96-well plates, and each plate served as one replicate. Each replicate PCR for sorted subsets received about 210 ng genomic DNA, equal to about 29,000 T cell genomes. Purified libraries were quantified with a Qubit 3.0 fluorometer, sized on a Bioanalyzer 2100, and re-quantified with the KAPA Library Quantification kit. A separate single-read 150-cycle Illumina NextSeq 550 flow cell was used to sequence each immunoSEQ 96-well plate. The paper's data handling went like this. The immunoSEQ output contained only junctional sequences without quality scores, so filtering could not match that applied to full-length reads. To assign V/J genes and CDR3, sequences were annotated using PyIR, a Python wrapper for IgBLAST v1.9, with IMGT germline references. Any read was removed if the V/J assignment was weak (E-value above 1e-6), the CDR3 was missing, or the read contained stop codons, out-of-frame junctions, or ambiguous translated residues. A V3J clonotype was defined by an identical inferred V gene, J gene, and CDR3 amino acid sequence. To compute the percentage overlap between repertoires, the number of shared unique clonotypes was divided by the size of the smaller repertoire. Repertoire richness was assessed with RTK rarefaction, the Chao1 estimator, and Recon v2.1 estimates of unobserved clonotypes. For all TCRbeta clonotypes obtained by the gDNA method from a few donors, generation probabilities were computed with OLGA. This immuneACCESS table, as held by TCRdb, lists in-frame sequences with V and J called but not all clones. Of the missing ones, under half trace to an unresolved V gene in checked studies; the others have no known cause. V, J and clone size derive from that table, while D and trimming were established from the DNA sequence. The sample contains 950,000 to 1,200,000 clones, about 72% of them found a single time. Roughly 0.83% of the sample is in the top ten clones.

The origin of this receptor is a man aged 18-30 years in good health. Some clones in this sample may be carry-over from other donors' samples. The chain joins TRBV6-1 to TRBJ1-2, with 11 bases in between that match TRBD1. The sample comprised memory CD4+ T cells from PBMCs. The meaning of the sample's cell subset or site label: CD45RA-negative fraction. The CDR3 amino acid sequence is: CASSEWDRGRMGYTF. In nucleotides, the sequence is TGTGCCAGCAGTGAATGGGACAGGGGGAGAATGGGCTACACCTTC.